This TCR beta chain was sequenced for a study of metastatic and nonmetastatic thyroid tumors. Overall study: Malignant and benign thyroid patients had repertoires compared in peripheral blood and tumor or nodule tissue.

No patient received treatment before thyroid surgery. Comment on this clone: Antigen: not known.

Germline CDR1 MNHEY, CDR2 SMNVEV (reference sequence). The CDR3 loop spans 15 amino acids. Trimming stripped 6 bases from V and 4 bases from J, with 19 bases between. Per the study methods: Using the CDR3 differences seen across clinicopathological groups, the authors built a distant-metastasis classifier for papillary thyroid cancer, which was meant to discriminate distant-metastatic patients. With MiXCR, TCRdb called clones anew from the PCR reads. In this record, the V and J calls reflect TCRdb's handling and not the investigators' own analysis. Of 21,000 or so clones in the sample, 20% to 30% are singletons; the top ten hold roughly 5.9%. Whole-study findings and limits: For both blood and tumor, malignant thyroid tumors reportedly showed significantly higher TCR beta diversity than benign nodules did.

The sequence came from a female donor with papillary thyroid cancer or a benign thyroid nodule (not recorded which). Some clones in this sample may be carry-over from other donors' samples. The sample was tumor tissue. This chain joins TRBV27 and TRBJ2-7, with D maybe TRBD2 (6 bases). This chain's CDR3 is CASRTKWGGGYEQYF. CDR3 DNA sequence: TGTGCCAGCAGGACAAAGTGGGGTGGAGGGTACGAGCAGTACTTC.